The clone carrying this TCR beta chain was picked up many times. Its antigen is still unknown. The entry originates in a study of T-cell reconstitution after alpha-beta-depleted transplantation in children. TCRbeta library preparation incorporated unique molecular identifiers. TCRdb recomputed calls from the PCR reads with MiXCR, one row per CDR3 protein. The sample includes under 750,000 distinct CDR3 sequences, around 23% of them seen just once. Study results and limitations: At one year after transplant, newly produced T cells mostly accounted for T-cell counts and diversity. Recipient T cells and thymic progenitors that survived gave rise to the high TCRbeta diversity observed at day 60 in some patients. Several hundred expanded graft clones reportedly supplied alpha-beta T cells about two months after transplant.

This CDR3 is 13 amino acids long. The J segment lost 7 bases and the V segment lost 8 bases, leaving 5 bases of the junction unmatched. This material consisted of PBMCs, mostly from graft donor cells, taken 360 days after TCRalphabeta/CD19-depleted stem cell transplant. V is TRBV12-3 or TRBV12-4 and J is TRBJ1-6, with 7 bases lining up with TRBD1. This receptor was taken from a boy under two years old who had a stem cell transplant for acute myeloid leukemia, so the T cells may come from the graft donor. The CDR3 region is CASVGQENSPLHF. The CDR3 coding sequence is TGTGCCAGCGTTGGACAGGAAAATTCACCCCTCCACTTT.